This T cell receptor beta chain was recovered during a study of CD8+ T cells in alopecia areata. Extracted RNA was reverse transcribed into cDNA, the sequencing template. Sequenced by immunoSEQ multiplex PCR; TCRdb stores in-frame clones only, minus some. The sample has 150,000 to 200,000 clones; less than 70% are singletons. The germline V and J ends were trimmed by 3 bases and 5 bases, with 13 bases remaining between them. This CDR3 is 13 amino acids long. The germline CDR1 and CDR2 sequences are SQVTM and ANQGSEA. Treatment reported: oral pan-JAK inhibitor, 5-10 mg twice daily. The material was CD4+ T cells sorted from blood, obtained at week 4, from a patient treated with tofacitinib. The clonotype originates from a human donor with alopecia areata. The J gene is TRBJ2-5, the V gene TRBV29-1, with D perhaps assigned TRBD1 or TRBD2 (6 bases each). The CDR3, as DNA: TGCAGCGTTGATCATGGGGGGCGGGAGACCCAGTACTTC. Translation gives CSVDHGGRETQYF.